The 27 T cell receptor beta chains below all came from one sample that was sequenced in a study of blood T cell repertoires in COVID-19. The table came from immunoSEQ multiplex PCR; TCRdb's copy has only in-frame clones and leaves some out. The table includes some 100,000 clones, around 84% detected once. Sequencing was carried out using peripheral blood. The receptors originated from a woman older than 75 with active or convalescent COVID-19.

V and J are TRBV3-1 (or the pseudogene TRBV3-2) and TRBJ2-3, with D uncertain. Looked up from germline, CDR1 is LGHDT and CDR2 is YNNKEL (reference sequence). The CDR3 has 15 residues. The V end was cut by 2 bases, the J end by 3 bases, with 12 bases between. CDR3 nucleotides: TGTGCCAGCAGCCAAAACGGAAGGAGTACAGATACGCAGTATTTT. Translating gives CASSQNGRSTDTQYF.

V gene TRBV28 combines with J gene TRBJ1-1; D is ambiguous. Germline V gene data show CDR1 as MDHEN and CDR2 as SYDVKM. The CDR3 sequence is 11 residues long. V was cut by 3 bases and J by 8 bases, with 7 bases left in between. CDR3 bases: TGTGCCAGCAGTTTGAGGATGGAAGCTTTCTTT. Protein product: CASSLRMEAFF.

This chain links TRBV2 with TRBJ2-6; D call uncertain. Germline values: CDR1 SNHLY, CDR2 FYNNEI. Trimming shortened V by 0 bases and J by 0 bases, and 6 bases separated the two germline ends. The CDR3 totals 16 residues. The CDR3 DNA reads TGTGCCAGCAGTGAAGCGCGGAACTCTGGGGCCAACGTCCTGACTTTC. It translates to CASSEARNSGANVLTF.

This chain links TRBV27 with TRBJ2-5; no firm D call. With 5 bases removed from V and 2 bases from J, the gap between germline ends came to 12 bases. This CDR3 has 14 residues. Looked up from germline, CDR1 is MNHEY and CDR2 is SMNVEV (reference sequence). The CDR3 DNA follows: TGTGCCAGCAGTAAACGACAAGTACAAGAGACCCAGTACTTC. It yields the protein CASSKRQVQETQYF.

The rearrangement joins TRBV7-2 to TRBJ1-2; D unclear. Trimming removed 1 base from V and 8 bases from J, with 11 bases in between. Germline CDR1 reads SGHTA; CDR2 reads FQGNSA. There are 13 residues in the CDR3. CDR3 region: CASSLVEGWGYTF. The CDR3 DNA follows: TGTGCCAGCAGCTTAGTAGAGGGTTGGGGCTACACCTTC.

The chain carries TRBV5-1 and TRBJ2-3; possible D gene TRBD2, 6 bases. The length of the CDR3 is 15 residues. Trimming shortened V by 2 bases and J by 2 bases, and 12 bases separated the two germline ends. Germline CDR1 SGHRS, CDR2 YFSETQ. The CDR3 spells CASSLDREYTDTQYF. CDR3 bases: TGCGCCAGCAGCTTAGATCGGGAGTACACAGATACGCAGTATTTT. Together with reference TRBV5-1 and TRBJ2-3, the CDR3 gives the full variable domain: KAGVTQTPRYLIKTRGQQVTLSCSPISGHRSVSWYQQTPGQGLQFLFEYFSETQRNKGNFPGRFSGRQFSNSRSEMNVSTLELGDSALYLCASSLDREYTDTQYFGPGTRLTVL.

This clone came up a few times. The chain is built from TRBV4-1 and TRBJ2-1, with 9 bases aligning to TRBD2. Trimming removed 3 bases from V and 4 bases from J; junction bases left unmatched: 7. The CDR3 is 16 residues long. Germline V gene lookup returns CDR1 MGHRA and CDR2 YSYEKL. The chain's CDR3 is CASSQVRLAVYNEQFF. CDR3 bases: TGCGCCAGCAGCCAGGTCAGACTAGCGGTGTACAATGAGCAGTTCTTC.

The V gene is TRBV27, the J gene TRBJ2-2; 7 bases are shared with TRBD2. Germline V gives CDR1 MNHEY, CDR2 SMNVEV (reference sequence). The CDR3 covers 14 residues. V lost 6 bases to trimming and J lost 3 bases; unmatched junction nucleotides: 4. The CDR3 bases are TGTGCCAGCAGCCGCGGGGGTCACACCGGGGAGCTGTTTTTT. It codes for CASSRGGHTGELFF.

The chain has TRBV28 and TRBJ2-1, with TRBD1 matching 8 bases. The CDR3 is made up of 13 amino acids. CDR1 is MDHEN, CDR2 SYDVKM, per germline. The V and J ends lost 7 bases and 9 bases, in that order; junction bases with no gene match: 8. The CDR3 bases are TGTGCCAGCAACTCTCAGGGGGCCGGTGAGCAGTTCTTC. Residues: CASNSQGAGEQFF.

This clone was observed a single time. The V and J genes are TRBV30 and TRBJ1-2, with 12 bases aligning to TRBD1. CDR3 length: 14 amino acids. The germline CDR1 and CDR2 sequences are GTSNPN and SVGIG (reference sequence). V shed 5 bases and J 6 bases; nucleotides not matched to a gene: 7. CDR3 nucleotides: TGTGCCTGGGGGACAGGGGGCGGGGATAATGGCTACACCTTC. It is translated as CAWGTGGGDNGYTF.

The V and J genes are TRBV4-1 and TRBJ1-2; 9 bases are a match to TRBD1. The CDR3 covers 17 residues. CDR1 and CDR2 from the germline V gene are MGHRA and YSYEKL. With 5 bases clipped from V and 1 base from J, the junction kept 11 bases outside the gene matches. The CDR3 region is CASSDNVQGALNYGYTF. In DNA form, the CDR3 reads TGCGCCAGCAGCGACAACGTACAGGGGGCGCTTAACTATGGCTACACCTTC.

A note on this clone: Other DNA sequences within the sample encode an identical CDR3. The V call is TRBV28, the J call TRBJ2-7; 8 bases line up with TRBD1. Unmatched junction bases numbered 0, after V lost 6 bases and J lost 2 bases. Looked up from germline, CDR1 is MDHEN and CDR2 is SYDVKM. CDR3 length: 12 residues. This CDR3 is CASRTGAYEQYF. The CDR3 DNA reads as TGTGCCAGCAGGACAGGGGCCTACGAGCAGTACTTC.

The chain is built from TRBV3-1 (or the pseudogene TRBV3-2) and TRBJ1-2; D remains unclear. There are 12 residues in the CDR3. The V end was cut by 0 bases, the J end by 4 bases, with 3 bases between. Germline values: CDR1 LGHDT, CDR2 YNNKEL (reference sequence). CDR3 bases: TGTGCCAGCAGCCAAGATAGCTATGGCTACACCTTC. This translates into CASSQDSYGYTF.

This sequence joins TRBV6-5 and TRBJ2-1, with D maybe TRBD2 (7 bases). Germline lookup yields CDR1 MNHEY and CDR2 SVGAGI. Trimming took off 8 bases at V and 2 bases at J, with 10 bases between the two ends. The CDR3 contains 13 residues. This chain's CDR3 is CASGRGAYNEQFF. Here the CDR3 DNA reads TGTGCCAGCGGGAGGGGGGCCTACAATGAGCAGTTCTTC.

The chain couples TRBV30 to TRBJ1-1, with unresolved D. Germline V gene sequence: CDR1 GTSNPN, CDR2 SVGIG (reference sequence). This CDR3 has 14 amino acids. Trimming removed 0 bases from V and 1 base from J, with 9 bases in between. The CDR3 DNA sequence: TGTGCCTGGAGTGTACCGCGGAAGAACACTGAAGCTTTCTTT. It yields the protein CAWSVPRKNTEAFF.

The J gene is TRBJ2-7, the V gene TRBV5-1; tentative D call: TRBD1 (6 bases). Germline-derived CDR1 and CDR2 are SGHRS and YFSETQ. Trimming pared 0 bases from V and 3 bases from J, leaving 13 bases between. The CDR3 length is 15 residues. CDR3 coding DNA: TGCGCCAGCAGCTTGGAACAGGGTCCCTACTACGAGCAGTACTTC. This sequence encodes CASSLEQGPYYEQYF.

The rearrangement links TRBV4-2 to TRBJ2-3; 9 bases match TRBD2. Germline V CDR1 and CDR2: LGHNA, YNFKEQ. The V and J ends lost 5 bases and 2 bases, in that order; junction bases with no gene match: 8. The CDR3 sequence is 16 residues long. CDR3 residues: CASSSRLAADTDTQYF. Here the CDR3 DNA reads TGTGCCAGCAGCTCTCGACTAGCGGCCGACACAGATACGCAGTATTTT.

The chain uses TRBV19 and TRBJ2-2, with D unclear. V was shortened by 8 bases and J by 1 base, with 2 bases between the two germline ends. CDR1 LNHDA and CDR2 SQIVND come from the germline V gene (reference sequence). CDR3 length equals 11 residues. The CDR3 coding sequence is TGTGCCAGTCTGAACACCGGGGAGCTGTTTTTT. As protein: CASLNTGELFF.

The chain has TRBV6-2 or TRBV6-3 and TRBJ2-7, with 10 bases identical to TRBD2. This CDR3 region has 16 residues. Losses at the gene ends were 2 bases for V and 3 bases for J; bases not matched to a gene: 7. Germline CDR1 is MNHEY and CDR2 is SVGEGT. Here the CDR3 reads CASSYSRPSGSYEQYF. CDR3 in DNA: TGTGCCAGCAGTTACAGCCGCCCTAGCGGGAGCTACGAGCAGTACTTC.

This clone was detected a few times. J is TRBJ2-5 and V is TRBV15, with 10 bases matching TRBD1. Germline assignment: CDR1 LNHNV and CDR2 YYDKDF (reference sequence). The CDR3 consists of 14 residues. Trimming removed 3 bases from V and 2 bases from J; junction bases left unmatched: 0. The CDR3 DNA follows: TGTGCCACCAGCAGGGACAGGGGGCAAGAGACCCAGTACTTC. This translates into CATSRDRGQETQYF.

This clone was counted only a few times. The chain links TRBV5-1 to TRBJ1-1; D is unclear. This CDR3 spans 14 amino acids. The germline V and J ends were trimmed by 8 bases and 3 bases, with 17 bases remaining between them. Germline values: CDR1 SGHRS, CDR2 YFSETQ. In DNA form, the CDR3 reads TGCGCCAGTACACCCCGGGTTACCTACACTGAAGCTTTCTTT. Protein product: CASTPRVTYTEAFF.

The chain combines TRBV28 with TRBJ2-2, with D perhaps TRBD2 (7 bases). This CDR3 region has 18 residues. In germline, CDR1 is MDHEN, CDR2 SYDVKM. Trimming removed 6 bases at V and 7 bases at J, with 27 bases between. The CDR3 DNA follows: TGTGCCAGCAGCCCCAGGGGAGCGGGGAGGGCCGCAGGCGGGGAGCTGTTTTTT. Translated: CASSPRGAGRAAGGELFF. The full variable domain, its missing parts supplied by reference TRBV28 and TRBJ2-2, is DVKVTQSSRYLVKRTGEKVFLECVQDMDHENMFWYRQDPGLGLRLIYFSYDVKMKEKGDIPEGYSVSREKKERFSLILESASTNQTSMYLCASSPRGAGRAAGGELFFGEGSRLTVL.

The gene calls are TRBV24-1 and TRBJ2-5; D not certain. CDR1 is KGHDR, CDR2 SFDVKD, per germline. The CDR3 length is 12 residues. V was cut by 7 bases and J by 4 bases, with 9 bases left in between. DNA for the CDR3: TGTGCCACCAGCGGTCCGGTAGAGACCCAGTACTTC. Translated: CATSGPVETQYF.

The rearrangement links TRBV24-1 to TRBJ2-6; D ambiguous. The CDR3 has 17 residues. V lost 5 bases, J lost 4 bases, and 17 bases lay in between. From germline, CDR1 is KGHDR and CDR2 SFDVKD. CDR3: CATSGGELYFGANVLTF. CDR3 bases: TGTGCCACCAGTGGAGGAGAACTCTATTTCGGGGCCAACGTCCTGACTTTC.

V and J are TRBV6-5 and TRBJ1-6; 11 bases line up with TRBD1. The CDR3 is 15 residues long. Per the germline V gene, CDR1 is MNHEY and CDR2 is SVGAGI. J was trimmed by 10 bases and V by 6 bases; bases with no gene match: 8. The CDR3 DNA sequence: TGTGCCAGCAGCTCCCAGGACAGGGGGCTATCACCCCTCCACTTT. This gives the protein CASSSQDRGLSPLHF.

The CDR3: CASSLWGDFDLNTEAFF. CDR3 sequence (DNA): TGCGCCAGCAGCTTATGGGGGGACTTCGACTTGAACACTGAAGCTTTCTTT. The chain employs TRBV5-1 and TRBJ1-1; tentatively, D is TRBD1 (5 bases). V lost 2 bases and J lost 0, with 17 bases in between. Germline V gives CDR1 SGHRS, CDR2 YFSETQ. The CDR3 covers 17 residues. The entire variable domain, with the rest obtained from reference TRBV5-1 and TRBJ1-1, is as follows: KAGVTQTPRYLIKTRGQQVTLSCSPISGHRSVSWYQQTPGQGLQFLFEYFSETQRNKGNFPGRFSGRQFSNSRSEMNVSTLELGDSALYLCASSLWGDFDLNTEAFFGQGTRLTVV.

In this sample, this clone turned up a few times. The chain uses TRBV6-4 and TRBJ2-1; 7 bases map to TRBD2. V lost 3 bases, J lost 3 bases, and 5 bases stayed unmatched. The CDR3 runs to 15 residues. Germline assignment: CDR1 MRHNA and CDR2 SNTAGT. CDR3 loop: CASSELSGYYNEQFF. CDR3 nucleotides: TGTGCCAGCAGTGAACTTAGCGGGTACTACAATGAGCAGTTCTTC.